This TCR beta chain was documented in a study of T cell responses to AZD1222 COVID-19 vaccine. Profiled with immunoSEQ multiplex PCR; TCRdb holds only in-frame clones, not every one. The top ten clones hold 1.7% of a sample with 140,000 or so clones, 80% to 95% of them seen once. Germline CDR1 and CDR2: SGHDT and YYEEEE. The CDR3 is 13 amino acids. V was pared by 7 bases and J by 8 bases, with 15 bases between. Study outcomes and limitations: Reportedly, close to half of spike-specific TCRs are directed against unmutated variant regions.

A note on this clone: Its antigen is undetermined.

The clonotype comes from an adult in good health. The chain combines TRBV5-6 with TRBJ1-4; D call uncertain. The source was peripheral blood, collected on day 0 of AZD1222 vaccination. CDR3 residues: CASGAGRREKLFF. In DNA form, the CDR3 reads TGTGCCAGCGGTGCCGGGCGGAGGGAAAAACTGTTTTTT. The entire variable domain, with the rest obtained from reference TRBV5-6 and TRBJ1-4, is as follows: DAGVTQSPTHLIKTRGQQVTLRCSPKSGHDTVSWYQQALGQGPQFIFQYYEEEERQRGNFPDRFSGHQFPNYSSELNVNALLLGDSALYLCASGAGRREKLFFGSGTQLSVL.